The clone carrying this TCR beta chain was observed a handful of times. This entry belongs to a study of T cell changes during pregnancy in multiple sclerosis. CDR1 is MDHEN, CDR2 SYDVKM, per germline. V was trimmed by 5 bases and J by 0 bases, leaving 8 bases between them. This CDR3 region has 14 residues. This table comes from immunoSEQ multiplex PCR, and its TCRdb copy is limited to in-frame clones, with some not included. The repertoire holds about 38,000 clones, with about 88% as singletons. The sequenced sample was CD8+ T cells from peripheral blood mononuclear cells, obtained in the third trimester of pregnancy. The sequence came from a female donor with multiple sclerosis, enrolled in a pregnancy study. The chain employs TRBV28 and TRBJ1-3, with D possibly matching TRBD1 (5 bases). CDR3 in DNA: TGTGCCAGCAGTACAGGCTACTCTGGAAACACCATATATTTT. Its protein product is CASSTGYSGNTIYF.